These T cell receptor beta chains were read from a single sample in a study of regulatory T cells in long-lasting Graves disease. TCRdb analysed the multiplex PCR reads with MiXCR anew, one entry per CDR3 protein. The sample includes around 320,000 distinct CDR3 sequences, approximately 15% of them seen just once. The data also belong to a second study, concerning T cells in Graves' hyperthyroidism and ophthalmopathy.

Sequences were derived from peripheral blood mononuclear cells (PBMCs), sampled at new diagnosis, from a patient treated with antithyroid drugs. Receptor source: a man in his forties with Graves disease. Each CDR3 is given with its conserved first and last residue. Fields, in order: J gene, V gene, clone size, D gene, CDR3 DNA, CDR3 protein. A D gene is named only where the DNA matches it firmly. Not all rows give a size; the values are once, few, many and, for expanded clones, a class.

TRBJ1-4,TRBV6-2/TRBV6-3,many,TRBD1,TGTGCCAGCAAGTGGACAGGTGAAAAACTGTTTTTT,CASKWTGEKLFF
TRBJ1-2,TRBV5-5,NA,TRBD1,TGTGCCAGCAGCTATACTACCGGGACAGGGTATGGCTACACCTTC,CASSYTTGTGYGYTF
TRBJ2-7,TRBV20-1,NA,TRBD2,TGCAGTGCTCCTCGGACTAGCGGGGGGACCGAGCAGTACTTC,CSAPRTSGGTEQYF
TRBJ1-6,TRBV5-1,NA,NA,TGCGCCAGCAGCTTGGGGGTCAGGTCTTCACCCCTCCACTTT,CASSLGVRSSPLHF
TRBJ2-7,TRBV11-2,NA,NA,TGTGCCAGCAGCTTGGACTACGGGGAAACCTACGAGCAGTACTTC,CASSLDYGETYEQYF
TRBJ2-7,TRBV29-1,many,TRBD1,TGCAGCGTTGCCAGGGGGCCCACCTACGAGCAGTACTTC,CSVARGPTYEQYF
TRBJ2-7,TRBV27,few,TRBD1,TGTGCCAGCAGTTTCCAGGGGGCCACCTACGAGCAGTACTTC,CASSFQGATYEQYF
TRBJ2-1,TRBV7-3,many,TRBD2,TGTGCCAGCAGCTTAACGGGGACTAGCGGGATGGAGCAGTTCTTC,CASSLTGTSGMEQFF
TRBJ2-7,TRBV20-1,many,TRBD2,TGCAGTGCTAGAGATCCCCAGCGGGGGGGAAACTACGAGCAGTACTTC,CSARDPQRGGNYEQYF
TRBJ1-1,TRBV6-5,few,TRBD1,TGTGCCAGCAGTTCGAGTCCCGGGACAGGGGACACTGAAGCTTTCTTT,CASSSSPGTGDTEAFF
TRBJ2-3,TRBV20-1,many,NA,TGCAGTGCGGATAGGGCAGGTCGAATGACAGATACGCAGTATTTT,CSADRAGRMTDTQYF
TRBJ2-6,TRBV18,NA,TRBD1,TGTGCCAGCTCACCCACGACAGGGTCGGCCTCTGGGGCCAACGTCCTGACTTTC,CASSPTTGSASGANVLTF
TRBJ1-3,TRBV6-1,many,TRBD1,TGTGCCAGCAGTGACCCCTGGGACAGGCACTCTGGAAACACCATATATTTT,CASSDPWDRHSGNTIYF
TRBJ1-2,TRBV2,many,NA,TGTGCCAGCAGTGAAAAGGGGGGGACATATGGCTACACCTTC,CASSEKGGTYGYTF
TRBJ2-3,TRBV18,many,NA,TGTGCCAGCTCACCCGCCTCAGGAGGGGGCCTGAATACGCAGTATTTT,CASSPASGGGLNTQYF
TRBJ1-4,TRBV29-1,NA,NA,TGCAGCGGAGCAGGCGCTAATGAAAAACTGTTTTTT,CSGAGANEKLFF
TRBJ2-7,TRBV6-1,many,NA,TGTGCCAGCAGAGACCACTCGTCGGGGGAGCAGTACTTC,CASRDHSSGEQYF
TRBJ2-3,TRBV27,NA,NA,TGTGCCATCAGTGACCCCACGCGGGGGCCCACAGATACGCAGTATTTT,CAISDPTRGPTDTQYF
TRBJ1-5,TRBV28,many,TRBD1,TGTGCCAGCAGTAGCGGACAGGTCCGTCAGCCCCAGCATTTT,CASSSGQVRQPQHF
TRBJ2-6,TRBV12-3/TRBV12-4,many,NA,TGTGCCAGCAGTGCCGACAGTTCTGGGGCCAACGTCCTGACTTTC,CASSADSSGANVLTF
TRBJ2-5,TRBV29-1,many,TRBD2,TGCAGCGTTTATGCGGGGGGAGAGACCCAGTACTTC,CSVYAGGETQYF
TRBJ2-7,TRBV27,many,TRBD1,TGTGCCAGCAGTCCGGACAGGGGGAACGAGCAGTACTTC,CASSPDRGNEQYF
TRBJ2-7,TRBV2,many,TRBD2,TGTGCCAGCAGTGAATGGGAGGGGCGGCCCTACGAGCAGTACTTC,CASSEWEGRPYEQYF
TRBJ2-7,TRBV11-2,many,NA,TGTGCCAGCAGCTTACTCTACGAGCAGTACTTC,CASSLLYEQYF
TRBJ1-5,TRBV12-3/TRBV12-4,many,NA,TGTGCCAGCAGTTTTCGGAGTAGAGCCCAGCATTTT,CASSFRSRAQHF
TRBJ2-5,TRBV20-1,NA,TRBD2,TGCAGTGCTAGAGTTGTAGGGCTAGCGGGGGGCCGGGAGACCCAGTACTTC,CSARVVGLAGGRETQYF
TRBJ1-2,TRBV28,many,NA,TGTGCCAGCACCCCGGGGGGGAGCTATGGCTACACCTTC,CASTPGGSYGYTF
TRBJ1-6,TRBV6-5,NA,NA,TGTGCCAGCAGTTCCACCCATTCACCCCTCCACTTT,CASSSTHSPLHF
TRBJ2-5,TRBV3-1,many,TRBD2,TGTGCCAGCAGCCTTTGGGAAGCGGGGATCCAAGAGACCCAGTACTTC,CASSLWEAGIQETQYF
TRBJ2-3,TRBV7-2,NA,NA,TGTGCCAGCAGTTTCCCCCTAGGGGAGACTTGTTTT,CASSFPLGETCF
TRBJ1-1,TRBV29-1,many,NA,TGCAGCGTCACCTTACCTAACACTGAAGCTTTCTTT,CSVTLPNTEAFF
TRBJ2-3,TRBV30,few,TRBD2,TGTGCCTGGACTAGCGGGGGAGCTAGCACAGATACGCAGTATTTT,CAWTSGGASTDTQYF
TRBJ1-1,TRBV6-1,many,NA,TGTGCCAGCAGTGAATTTGCCGGGAGGACTGAAGCTTTCTTT,CASSEFAGRTEAFF
TRBJ2-3,TRBV5-1,many,TRBD2,TGCGCCAGCAGCTTGGCTAGCGGGGGCACCCGGGATACGCAGTATTTT,CASSLASGGTRDTQYF
TRBJ1-1,TRBV7-6,few,TRBD1,TGTGCCAGCAGCTTAGGACCAGGGGGGGCAGCGGTGAACACTGAAGCTTTCTTT,CASSLGPGGAAVNTEAFF
TRBJ2-5,TRBV3-1,many,TRBD2,TGTGCCAGCAGCCAAGAGCGGGGGATCCAACAGACCCAGTACTTC,CASSQERGIQQTQYF
TRBJ1-5,TRBV28,many,NA,TGTGCCAGCAGTTTGGTGGCAGACACCTATAGCAATCAGCCCCAGCATTTT,CASSLVADTYSNQPQHF
TRBJ2-3,TRBV9,NA,NA,TGTGCCAGCAGCGTAGAGGGCTCCACAGATACGCAGTATTTT,CASSVEGSTDTQYF
TRBJ2-7,TRBV20-1,few,NA,TGCAGTGCTATCAACAGGGATCACTCCTACGAGCAGTACTTC,CSAINRDHSYEQYF
TRBJ1-1,TRBV28,few,NA,TGTGCCAGCAGCGTAGTGGAGGGTGGGAACACTGAAGCTTTCTTT,CASSVVEGGNTEAFF
TRBJ1-6,TRBV30,many,TRBD1,TGTGCCTCAGCCTTGGACAGGGGACGTTCACCCCTCCACTTT,CASALDRGRSPLHF
TRBJ2-3,TRBV5-1,many,NA,TGCGCCAGCAGCTTGGGCGGTCTGACTAGCACAGATACGCAGTATTTT,CASSLGGLTSTDTQYF
TRBJ2-7,TRBV2,many,NA,TGTGCCAGCAGAATCGGTAGGGATTACGAGCAGTACTTC,CASRIGRDYEQYF
TRBJ2-1,TRBV7-3,few,TRBD1,TGTGCCAGCAGCCCGGACAGGGCGAATGAGCAGTTCTTC,CASSPDRANEQFF
TRBJ2-7,TRBV20-1,NA,NA,TGCAGTGCTACAGGGGGGCCCTACTCCTACGAGCAGTACTTC,CSATGGPYSYEQYF
TRBJ1-6,TRBV6-1,few,TRBD1,TGTGCCAGCAGTGAAGTATCAGGGGGCAATTCACCCCTCCACTTT,CASSEVSGGNSPLHF
TRBJ2-1,TRBV5-6,NA,TRBD2,TGTGCCAGCAGCTTGGGACCGCTAGCGGGGGGATTCTACAATGAGCAGTTCTTC,CASSLGPLAGGFYNEQFF
TRBJ1-1,TRBV2,NA,NA,TGTGCCAGCGGTGTGGCAGGGTCATACATTCGGGCGAACACTGAAGCTTTCTTT,CASGVAGSYIRANTEAFF
TRBJ2-1,TRBV27,NA,NA,TGTGCCAGCAGGGCCCTCCAGGGGATAGGATACAATGAGCAGTTCTTC,CASRALQGIGYNEQFF
TRBJ2-4,TRBV28,many,NA,TGTGCCAGCAGTACGGGGGACATTCAGTACTTC,CASSTGDIQYF
TRBJ1-2,TRBV5-5,many,NA,TGTGCCAGCACCTCAGACACCAGTAACTATGGCTACACCTTC,CASTSDTSNYGYTF
TRBJ2-2,TRBV27,many,NA,TGTGCCAGCAGTCGATGGGCCGCGAACACCGGGGAGCTGTTTTTT,CASSRWAANTGELFF
TRBJ2-1,TRBV11-2,many,TRBD1,TGTGCCAGCAGCCCCGGGACAGGGTCCTACAATGAGCAGTTCTTC,CASSPGTGSYNEQFF
TRBJ1-1,TRBV7-2,once,TRBD1,TGTGCCAGCAGCTTATCTGTCCCCCAGGGGGCTTCAACTGAAGCTTTCTTT,CASSLSVPQGASTEAFF
TRBJ2-3,TRBV5-5,many,TRBD2,TGTGCCAGCAGCTTGGTTGCGGGGGAAGATACGCAGTATTTT,CASSLVAGEDTQYF
TRBJ1-2,TRBV5-1,few,NA,TGCGCCAGCAGCCCGATACCGGACAGCTTCCATGGCTACACCTTC,CASSPIPDSFHGYTF
TRBJ2-7,TRBV28,many,NA,TGTGCCAGCAGTTTAACAGAAGCCTACGAGCAGTACTTC,CASSLTEAYEQYF
TRBJ2-6,TRBV30,few,NA,TGTGCCTGGAGTGTATTCGGACGGAGCTCTGGGGCCAACGTCCTGACTTTC,CAWSVFGRSSGANVLTF
TRBJ1-2,TRBV18,many,TRBD1,TGTGCCAGCTCACGCGGGACAGAGAGTGCGGGAGGCTACACCTTC,CASSRGTESAGGYTF